Here is one T cell receptor (beta chain) with its context. No antigen is known for it. Per-nucleotide qualities are absent, and no much larger clonotype sits a single base away. The data are from a study of blood T cell repertoires in COVID-19 (dated by TCRdb to about 2020). For context, the study as a whole: Samples from collaborators originated in the United States, Italy and Spain and spanned both the acute and convalescent phases of COVID-19. The samples were drawn from two sources: the first 160 participants of the ongoing ImmuneRACE study, and over 1,000 subjects contributed by 6 global collaborators. Nearly every sample came with metadata listing a de-identified subject ID, COVID-19 status, age in years and sex. Where HLA class I and class II types were available, the types were taken from metadata supplied by the sample provider, not from assay-based typing. Subjects who had been exposed to COVID-19, were actively infected with it, or had recovered from it provided the deeply sampled blood TCRbeta repertoires that made up the dataset. The prospective study material was composed of cDNA or gDNA derived from T cells, B-cell-depleted T cells, or PBMCs. The repertoires were made available in a free public database intended to serve as a resource for research on the immune response to SARS-CoV-2. Overall study results and their limits: The amount of clinical and demographic metadata varied by source and participant and was provided uncurated.

The CDR3 covers 13 residues, taking in both the cysteine and the phenylalanine. Just the 39-base CDR3 DNA is kept, in frame starting at base 1. From a lookup of the germline V gene, CDR1 and CDR2 are KGHSH and LQKENI. V is pared back by 4 bases and J by 1 base, with 7 bases lying between the germline termini. In the prospective study, participants were roughly 18 to 95 years old, resided in fewer than 25 geographic areas of the United States, and were enrolled through a virtual design. To assign participants to cohorts, the prospective study relied on clinical history that participants themselves reported in a screening survey and a study questionnaire. Exposed participants were defined as having been in contact with someone with a PCR-confirmed or clinician-diagnosed COVID-19 case within 2 weeks of study entry. In the prospective study, mobile phlebotomists collected whole blood, serum and a nasopharyngeal or oropharyngeal swab from each participant. Participants in the prospective study had the option to provide additional blood draws and questionnaires over a roughly 2-month period. Before DNA extraction, blood samples from the prospective study were shipped at room temperature or frozen.

TCRbeta CDR3 regions were amplified from genomic DNA by means of the immunoSEQ Assay, a bias-controlled multiplex PCR. The source study handled its data this way. Nucleated cell counts per sample were estimated from amplification of reference gene primers within the assay. Sequence reads were collapsed and filtered to measure the absolute abundance of every unique TCRbeta CDR3 rearrangement. For each sample, productive Simpson clonality was calculated by taking the square root of Simpson's diversity index across productive rearrangements. Drawn from immuneACCESS, this table holds only the in-frame rearrangements with V and J called that TCRdb kept. Clones are partly lost; checked studies trace under half to an unresolved V gene and leave the rest unexplained. That table gives V, J and clone size, and the DNA gave D and trimming. The sample profile shows fewer than 200,000 clones; over 80% of them were found once. Together, the top ten hold 3% to 3.5% of the sample.

The chain was built from TRBV18 and TRBJ2-5; the D gene remains uncertain. The TCR was taken from a woman in her 30s who had been exposed to COVID-19. Sequenced input: PBMCs or T cells enriched from blood (not recorded which). The CDR3 loop reads CASSRSFQETQYF. The nucleotide sequence is given as TGTGCCAGCTCACGAAGCTTCCAAGAGACCCAGTACTTC.